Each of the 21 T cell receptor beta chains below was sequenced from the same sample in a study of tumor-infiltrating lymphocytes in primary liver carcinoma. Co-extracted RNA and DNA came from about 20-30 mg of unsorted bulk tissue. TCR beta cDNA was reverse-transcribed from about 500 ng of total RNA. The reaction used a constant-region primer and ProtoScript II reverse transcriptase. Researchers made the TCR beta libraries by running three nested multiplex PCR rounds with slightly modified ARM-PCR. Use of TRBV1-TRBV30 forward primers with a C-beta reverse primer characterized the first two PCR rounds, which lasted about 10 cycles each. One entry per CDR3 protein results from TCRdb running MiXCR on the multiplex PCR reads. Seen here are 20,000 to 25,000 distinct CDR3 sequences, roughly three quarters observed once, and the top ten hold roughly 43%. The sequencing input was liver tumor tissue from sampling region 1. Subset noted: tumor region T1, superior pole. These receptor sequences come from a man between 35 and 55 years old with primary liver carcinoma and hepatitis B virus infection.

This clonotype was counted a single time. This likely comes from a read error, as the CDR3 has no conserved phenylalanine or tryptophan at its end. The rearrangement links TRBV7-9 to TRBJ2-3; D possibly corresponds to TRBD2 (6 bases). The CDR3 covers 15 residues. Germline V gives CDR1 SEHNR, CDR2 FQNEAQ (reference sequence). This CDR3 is CASGLRGGDPDTQYV. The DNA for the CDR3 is TGTGCCAGCGGCTTACGAGGAGGGGACCCAGATACGCAGTATGTT.

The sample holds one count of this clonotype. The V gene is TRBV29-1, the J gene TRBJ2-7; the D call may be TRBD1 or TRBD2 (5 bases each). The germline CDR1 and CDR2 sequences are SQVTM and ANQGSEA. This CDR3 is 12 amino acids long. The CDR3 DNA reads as TGCAACGTACGGGACGACATGACGGAGCAGTACTTC. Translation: CNVRDDMTEQYF.

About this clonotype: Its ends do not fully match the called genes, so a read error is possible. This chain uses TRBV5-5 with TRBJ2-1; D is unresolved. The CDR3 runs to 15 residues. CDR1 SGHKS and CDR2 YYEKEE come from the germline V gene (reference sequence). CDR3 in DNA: TGTGCCAGCAGTTTGGTTCCTGGATGGTACAATGAGCAGTTCTTC. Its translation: CASSLVPGWYNEQFF.

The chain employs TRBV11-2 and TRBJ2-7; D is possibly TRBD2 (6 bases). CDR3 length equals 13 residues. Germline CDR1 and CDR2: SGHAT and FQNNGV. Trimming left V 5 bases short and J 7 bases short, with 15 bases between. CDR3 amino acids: CASSIGGAREQYF. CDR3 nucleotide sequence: TGTGCCAGCAGCATCGGAGGGGCCAGGGAGCAGTACTTC.

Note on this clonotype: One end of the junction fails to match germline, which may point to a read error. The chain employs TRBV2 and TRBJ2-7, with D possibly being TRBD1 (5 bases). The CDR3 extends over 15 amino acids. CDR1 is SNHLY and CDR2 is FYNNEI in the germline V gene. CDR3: CASSEIRAVSYGQYF. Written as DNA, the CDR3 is TGTGCCAGCAGTGAGATCAGGGCGGTCTCCTACGGGCAGTACTTT. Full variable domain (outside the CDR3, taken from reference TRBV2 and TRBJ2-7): EPEVTQTPSHQVTQMGQEVILRCVPISNHLYFYWYRQILGQKVEFLVSFYNNEISEKSEIFDDQFSVERPDGSNFTLKIRSTKLEDSAMYFCASSEIRAVSYGQYFGPGTRLTVT.

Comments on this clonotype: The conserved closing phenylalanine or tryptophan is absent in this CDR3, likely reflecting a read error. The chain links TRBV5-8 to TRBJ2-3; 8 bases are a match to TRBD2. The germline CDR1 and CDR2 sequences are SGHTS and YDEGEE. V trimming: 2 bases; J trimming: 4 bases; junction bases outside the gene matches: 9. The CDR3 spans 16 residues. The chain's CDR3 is CASSFNSGTVSDTQYY. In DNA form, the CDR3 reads TGTGCCAGCAGCTTCAATAGCGGGACTGTCTCAGATACGCAGTATTAT.

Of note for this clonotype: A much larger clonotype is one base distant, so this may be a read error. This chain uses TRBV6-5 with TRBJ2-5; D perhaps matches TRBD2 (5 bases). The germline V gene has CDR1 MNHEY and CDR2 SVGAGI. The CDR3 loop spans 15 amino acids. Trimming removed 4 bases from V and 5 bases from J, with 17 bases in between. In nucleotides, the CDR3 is TGTGCCAGCAGTTTACTAGAGGGAGTTGGGGAGACCCAGTACTTC. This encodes CASSLLEGVGETQYF.

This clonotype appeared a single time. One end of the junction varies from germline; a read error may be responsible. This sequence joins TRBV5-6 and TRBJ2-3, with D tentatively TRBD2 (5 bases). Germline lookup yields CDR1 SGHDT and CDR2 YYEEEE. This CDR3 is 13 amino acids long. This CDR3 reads CASSFGNTYTQYF. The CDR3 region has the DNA TGTGCCAGCAGCTTCGGGAACACATATACGCAGTATTTT.

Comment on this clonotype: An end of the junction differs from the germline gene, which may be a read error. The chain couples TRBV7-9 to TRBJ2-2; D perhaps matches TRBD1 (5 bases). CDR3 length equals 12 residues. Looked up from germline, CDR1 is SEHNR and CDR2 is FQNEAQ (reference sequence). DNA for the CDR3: TGTGCCAACAGGTCGAACACCAGGGAGCTGTTTTTT. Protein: CANRSNTRELFF.

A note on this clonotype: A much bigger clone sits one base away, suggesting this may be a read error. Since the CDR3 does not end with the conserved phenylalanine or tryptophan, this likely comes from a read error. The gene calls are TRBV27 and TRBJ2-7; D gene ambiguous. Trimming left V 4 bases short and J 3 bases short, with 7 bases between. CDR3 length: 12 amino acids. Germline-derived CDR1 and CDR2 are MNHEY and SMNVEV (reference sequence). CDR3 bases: TGTGCCAGCAGTTCTAAACTCTACGAGCAGTACTAC. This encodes CASSSKLYEQYY.

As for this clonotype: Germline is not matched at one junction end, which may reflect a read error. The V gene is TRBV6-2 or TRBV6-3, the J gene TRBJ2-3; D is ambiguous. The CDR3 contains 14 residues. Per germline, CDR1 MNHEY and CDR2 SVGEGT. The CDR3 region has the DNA TGTGCCAACAGTCCCGACTTACACACAGATAGACAGTATTTT. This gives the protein CANSPDLHTDRQYF.

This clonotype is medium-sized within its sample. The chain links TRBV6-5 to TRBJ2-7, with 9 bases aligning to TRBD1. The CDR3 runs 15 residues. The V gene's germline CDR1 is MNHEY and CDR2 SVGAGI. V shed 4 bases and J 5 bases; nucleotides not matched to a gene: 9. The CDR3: CASSWGQGIGNEQYF. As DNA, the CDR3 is TGTGCCAGCAGTTGGGGACAGGGAATTGGGAACGAGCAGTACTTC.

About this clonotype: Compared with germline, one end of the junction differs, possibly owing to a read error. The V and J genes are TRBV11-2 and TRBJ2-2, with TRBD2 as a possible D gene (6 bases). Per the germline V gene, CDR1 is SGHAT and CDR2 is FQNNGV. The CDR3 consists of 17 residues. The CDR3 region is CASSLALGGANSGEQFF. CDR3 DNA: TGTGCCAGCAGCCTAGCATTAGGAGGGGCAAACTCCGGGGAGCAGTTTTTT.

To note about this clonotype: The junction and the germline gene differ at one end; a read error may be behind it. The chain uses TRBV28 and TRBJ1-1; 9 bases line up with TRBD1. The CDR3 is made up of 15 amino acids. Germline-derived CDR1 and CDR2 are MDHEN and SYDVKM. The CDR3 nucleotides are TGTGCCAGTAGTTTAGGGACAGGGAGCGGTACTGAAGCTTTCTTT. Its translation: CASSLGTGSGTEAFF.

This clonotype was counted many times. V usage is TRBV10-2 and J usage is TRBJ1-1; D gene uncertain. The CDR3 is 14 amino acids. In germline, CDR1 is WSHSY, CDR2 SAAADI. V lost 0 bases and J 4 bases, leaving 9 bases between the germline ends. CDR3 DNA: TGCGCCAGCAGTGAGTCGAAGGCGGGCACTGAAGCTTTCTTT. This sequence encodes CASSESKAGTEAFF.

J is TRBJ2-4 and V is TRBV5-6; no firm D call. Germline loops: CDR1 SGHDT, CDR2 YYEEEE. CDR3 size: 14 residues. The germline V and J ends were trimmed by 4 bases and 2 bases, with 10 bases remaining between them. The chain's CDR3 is CASSMGTTKNIQYF. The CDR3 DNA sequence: TGTGCCAGCAGCATGGGTACAACCAAAAACATTCAGTACTTC.

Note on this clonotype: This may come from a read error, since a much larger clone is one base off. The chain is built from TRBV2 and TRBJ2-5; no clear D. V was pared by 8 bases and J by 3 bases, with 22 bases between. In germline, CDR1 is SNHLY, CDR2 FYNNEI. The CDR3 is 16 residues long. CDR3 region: CASANYREQGEETQYF. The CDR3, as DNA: TGTGCCAGCGCAAATTATAGGGAACAAGGAGAAGAGACCCAGTACTTC. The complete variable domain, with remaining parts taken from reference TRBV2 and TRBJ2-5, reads EPEVTQTPSHQVTQMGQEVILRCVPISNHLYFYWYRQILGQKVEFLVSFYNNEISEKSEIFDDQFSVERPDGSNFTLKIRSTKLEDSAMYFCASANYREQGEETQYFGPGTRLLVL.

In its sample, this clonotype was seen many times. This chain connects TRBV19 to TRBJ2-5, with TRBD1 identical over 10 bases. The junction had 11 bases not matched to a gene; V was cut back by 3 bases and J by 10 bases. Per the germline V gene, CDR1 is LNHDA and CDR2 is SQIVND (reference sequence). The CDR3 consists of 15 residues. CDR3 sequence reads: CASSIVASGQGGQYF. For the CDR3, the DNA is TGTGCCAGTAGTATCGTCGCTAGCGGACAGGGGGGCCAGTACTTC.

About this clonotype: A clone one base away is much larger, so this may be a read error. The CDR3 protein is CASSLPAPGQPQHF. CDR3 DNA: TGTGCCAGCAGTTTGCCAGCTCCGGGGCAGCCCCAGCATTTT. This rearrangement joins TRBV28 to TRBJ1-5; no definite D call. CDR3 length: 14 residues. V was trimmed by 3 bases and J by 7 bases, leaving 13 bases between them. CDR1 MDHEN and CDR2 SYDVKM come from the germline V gene.

CDR3 DNA sequence: TGTGCCACCAACAAAGTTCAGGACAGGGGGCGGTTGGATACGCAGTATTTT. Amino acids: CATNKVQDRGRLDTQYF. This chain joins TRBV21-1 and TRBJ2-3; the table's TRBD1 call for D was not verified on the DNA. TRBV21-1 represents a pseudogene. The CDR3 extends over 17 amino acids.

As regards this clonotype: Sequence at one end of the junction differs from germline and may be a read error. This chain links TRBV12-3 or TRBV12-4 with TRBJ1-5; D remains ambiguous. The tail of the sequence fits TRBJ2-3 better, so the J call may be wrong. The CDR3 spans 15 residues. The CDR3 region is CASGFGLGSNQPQYF. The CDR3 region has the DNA TGTGCCAGCGGTTTTGGGCTAGGAAGCAATCAGCCCCAGTATTTT.